This TCR beta chain was recorded in a study of CD8 T cells in ankylosing spondylitis. Study outcomes and limitations: Past research had described some motif variants in reactive arthritis synovial fluid and blood. Matched ankylosing spondylitis synovial fluid reportedly showed significant enrichment of disease-linked clones. In ankylosing spondylitis blood, a motif of roughly 8 highly homologous TCR beta variants appeared characteristic.

Scientists made TCR beta libraries using quantitative 5'-RACE with molecular barcodes. From the 5' RACE reads, TCRdb called clonotypes with MiXCR, one entry per CDR3 protein. The sample holds about 130,000 distinct CDR3 sequences; around 9% are singletons and the top ten take approximately 3.4%. Looked up from germline, CDR1 is DFQATT and CDR2 is SNEGSKA (reference sequence). The V gene lost 5 bases and the J gene lost 5 bases, with 24 bases spanning the gap. The CDR3 is made up of 16 amino acids. Concerning this clonotype: What it binds is unknown.

This clonotype was sampled from a male donor with ankylosing spondylitis or in good health (not recorded which). Sequenced sample: blood, either unsorted or a sorted T cell fraction (not recorded which). The chain is built from TRBV20-1 and TRBJ1-1, with D unclear. This chain's CDR3 is CSASTQGPSIKTEAFF. The CDR3 DNA reads as TGCAGTGCTTCTACACAAGGCCCGTCTATTAAGACTGAAGCTTTCTTT.